Each of the 23 T cell receptor beta chains below was sequenced from the same sample in a study of CD8+CD57+ T cells in acquired aplastic anemia. Patients picked for sequencing had shown CD8+CD57+ cell expansion detected by flow cytometry. For CDR3 and TCR beta VDJ profiling, genomic DNA was the template used. TCRdb ran MiXCR on the reads and lists one entry per CDR3 protein. The data show roughly 220,000 distinct CDR3 sequences, about 62% seen once. The sample comprised sorted CD4+, CD8+, or CD8+CD57+ T cells (not recorded which) from PBMCs. The receptor source for this set is a human donor with aplastic anemia.

CDR3 nucleotides: TGTGCCAGCAGCCCGGGACAGGGCTTCGGCTACACCTTC. Its protein product is CASSPGQGFGYTF. This chain uses TRBV7-2 with TRBJ1-2, with 9 nucleotides matching TRBD1. Trimming cost V 5 bases and J 8 bases; bases outside gene matches: 6. This CDR3 region has 13 residues. CDR1 and CDR2 from the germline V gene are SGHTA and FQGNSA. Full variable domain (remainder filled in from reference TRBV7-2 and TRBJ1-2): GAGVSQSPSNKVTEKGKDVELRCDPISGHTALYWYRQSLGQGLEFLIYFQGNSAPDKSGLPSDRFSAERTGGSVSTLTIQRTQQEDSAVYLCASSPGQGFGYTFGSGTRLTVV.

The chain uses TRBV2 and TRBJ1-5; D is undetermined. V lost 6 bases and J 5 bases, leaving 11 bases between the germline ends. Germline assignment: CDR1 SNHLY and CDR2 FYNNEI. This CDR3 has 13 residues. Written as DNA, the CDR3 is TGTGCCAGCAGCCTGCAAGCAGATCAGCCCCAGCATTTT. Its translation: CASSLQADQPQHF.

The gene calls are TRBV9 and TRBJ1-1; D is unresolved. V lost 0 bases and J 11 bases, leaving 14 bases between the germline ends. CDR1 is SGDLS and CDR2 is YYNGEE in the germline V gene. This CDR3 comprises 13 residues. CDR3 sequence reads: CASSVGGVGAAFF. The CDR3 DNA is TGTGCCAGCAGCGTAGGAGGCGTCGGTGCGGCTTTCTTT.

This chain connects TRBV7-3 to TRBJ1-1, with a possible D match to TRBD1 (6 bases). The CDR3 contains 14 residues. The V end lost 3 bases, the J end lost 5 bases, and 13 bases lay between the germline ends. Germline CDR1 is SGHTA and CDR2 is FQGTGA. The CDR3 protein is CASSLSGEETEAFF. The CDR3 region has the DNA TGTGCCAGCAGCTTGTCAGGGGAAGAGACTGAAGCTTTCTTT.

This clonotype was picked up a small number of times. This chain uses TRBV15 with TRBJ2-5, with D possibly being TRBD1 or TRBD2 (5 bases each). The CDR3 has 15 residues. V gave up 7 bases and J gave up 4 bases, with 19 bases separating them. From germline, CDR1 is LNHNV and CDR2 YYDKDF (reference sequence). The DNA for the CDR3 is TGTGCCACCATGGGGGAGATGGGGTCACGAGAGACCCAGTACTTC. Its protein product is CATMGEMGSRETQYF.

The chain uses TRBV28 and TRBJ1-2; D possibly corresponds to TRBD1 (5 bases). V was trimmed by 7 bases and J by 4 bases, leaving 19 bases between them. The CDR3 runs 15 residues. Germline V gene lookup returns CDR1 MDHEN and CDR2 SYDVKM. CDR3 residues: CASNPVLAGGYGYTF. In DNA, the CDR3 is TGTGCCAGCAACCCTGTTTTAGCGGGGGGCTATGGCTACACCTTC.

This clonotype was seen at least ten times. The chain has TRBV25-1 and TRBJ2-3; TRBD2 matches at 10 bases. Germline CDR1 is MGHDK and CDR2 is SYGVNS. The CDR3 has 16 residues. After removal of 0 bases from V and 2 bases from J, the junction contained 2 bases not matched to a gene. The CDR3 reads CASSEYLAGATDTQYF. The CDR3 bases are TGTGCCAGCAGTGAATATCTAGCGGGGGCCACAGATACGCAGTATTTT.

This clonotype has only a few counts. The chain combines TRBV20-1 with TRBJ2-7, with 11 bases lining up with TRBD2. This CDR3 comprises 13 residues. The ends lost 5 bases at V and 2 bases at J; junction bases unmatched: 2. Germline CDR1 DFQATT, CDR2 SNEGSKA (reference sequence). Here the CDR3 reads CSALSGGAYEQYF. DNA for the CDR3: TGCAGTGCTCTTAGCGGGGGGGCCTACGAGCAGTACTTC.

This chain uses TRBV5-1 with TRBJ1-2; D remains ambiguous. Trimming removed 4 bases from V and 4 bases from J, with 17 bases in between. CDR1 is SGHRS and CDR2 is YFSETQ in the germline V gene. This CDR3 is 15 amino acids long. The CDR3 sequence is CASSPGRGGSYGYTF. In nucleotides, the CDR3 is TGCGCCAGCAGCCCGGGCCGGGGTGGGAGCTATGGCTACACCTTC.

The rearrangement links TRBV7-9 to TRBJ2-7; possibly TRBD1 for D (5 bases). Germline CDR1 SEHNR, CDR2 FQNEAQ (reference sequence). Trimming pared 6 bases from V and 5 bases from J, leaving 14 bases between. This CDR3 contains 13 residues. The CDR3 DNA reads TGTGCCAGCAGTAGACAGTCGCTGGACGAGCAGTACTTC. Its translation: CASSRQSLDEQYF.

This clonotype was seen more than once but under ten times. The chain joins TRBV7-9 to TRBJ2-7; the match to TRBD2 covers 7 bases. The CDR3 is made up of 15 amino acids. V lost 5 bases to trimming and J lost 2 bases; unmatched junction nucleotides: 9. Germline V gene lookup returns CDR1 SEHNR and CDR2 FQNEAQ (reference sequence). The CDR3 spells CASSVPERGTYEQYF. The DNA for the CDR3 is TGTGCCAGCAGCGTCCCGGAGCGGGGTACCTACGAGCAGTACTTC.

This clonotype has more than one count but fewer than ten. V usage is TRBV7-3 and J usage is TRBJ2-2; D not certain. Per the germline V gene, CDR1 is SGHTA and CDR2 is FQGTGA. The CDR3 totals 12 residues. Between the trimmed V and J ends, which lost 4 bases and 5 bases, there was a span of 5 bases. The CDR3 region has the DNA TGTGCCAGCAGCTCACAAACCGGGGAGCTGTTTTTT. It yields the protein CASSSQTGELFF.

In this sample, this clonotype turned up a few times. Here the CDR3 reads CASSLVGQGNEKLFF. The CDR3 DNA reads TGTGCCAGCAGCTTAGTGGGCCAGGGTAATGAAAAACTGTTTTTT. V is TRBV7-9 and J is TRBJ1-4; possibly TRBD1 for D (5 bases). CDR1 is SEHNR and CDR2 is FQNEAQ in the germline V gene (reference sequence). Trimming cost V 1 base and J 4 bases, with 10 bases left between them. The CDR3 sequence is 15 residues long.

The V gene is TRBV5-1, the J gene TRBJ2-7, with 10 bases aligning to TRBD2. Losses at the gene ends were 3 bases for V and 1 base for J; bases not matched to a gene: 4. Germline loops: CDR1 SGHRS, CDR2 YFSETQ. This CDR3 region has 15 residues. DNA for the CDR3: TGCGCCAGCAGCTATAGCGGGGGGCCATCCTACGAGCAGTACTTC. Its translation: CASSYSGGPSYEQYF.

This clonotype has a single count. The rearrangement joins TRBV12-3 or TRBV12-4 to TRBJ1-1; unclear D gene. CDR3 length equals 13 residues. CDR3: CASGLQGFTEAFF. CDR3 DNA: TGTGCTAGTGGTTTACAAGGGTTCACTGAAGCTTTCTTT.

The chain joins TRBV15 to TRBJ2-7; D remains ambiguous. Germline values: CDR1 LNHNV, CDR2 YYDKDF (reference sequence). V gave up 2 bases and J gave up 5 bases, with 13 bases separating them. This CDR3 region has 14 residues. CDR3 loop: CATSRRPPRDEQYF. CDR3 nucleotides: TGTGCCACCAGCAGACGCCCCCCCCGGGACGAGCAGTACTTC.

This clonotype appeared once. The V gene is TRBV20-1, the J gene TRBJ2-5; 10 nucleotides agree with TRBD2. CDR1 and CDR2 (germline): DFQATT, SNEGSKA (reference sequence). CDR3 length: 12 amino acids. CDR3 protein: CGAGGVKETQYF. The CDR3 region has the DNA TGCGGAGCGGGGGGGGTAAAAGAGACCCAGTACTTC.

This clonotype has just a few counts. The rearrangement uses TRBV6-5 and TRBJ2-6; 10 nucleotides align to TRBD2. Germline CDR1 MNHEY, CDR2 SVGAGI. The CDR3 totals 15 residues. The trim removed 5 bases at V and 2 bases at J, leaving 0 bases unmatched. CDR3 residues: CASSSGGAGANVLTF. The CDR3 nucleotides read TGTGCCAGCAGTAGCGGGGGGGCTGGGGCCAACGTCCTGACTTTC.

The gene calls are TRBV25-1 and TRBJ1-6, with a weak D call TRBD1 (6 bases). Germline assignment: CDR1 MGHDK and CDR2 SYGVNS. This CDR3 spans 13 amino acids. Trimming stripped 1 base from V and 14 bases from J, with 12 bases between. CDR3 amino acids: CASSESGQPALHF. CDR3 coding DNA: TGTGCCAGCAGTGAATCCGGACAGCCGGCCCTCCACTTT.

This chain links TRBV7-9 with TRBJ2-7, with D possibly matching TRBD1 (6 bases). Germline CDR1 is SEHNR and CDR2 is FQNEAQ (reference sequence). The germline V and J ends were trimmed by 5 bases and 4 bases, with 15 bases remaining between them. The CDR3 totals 14 residues. This chain's CDR3 is CASSQGGTGYEQYF. The CDR3 DNA follows: TGTGCCAGCAGCCAAGGGGGAACCGGATACGAGCAGTACTTC.

The chain's CDR3 is CASSWDSDQPQHF. CDR3 DNA: TGTGCCAGCAGTTGGGACAGTGATCAGCCCCAGCATTTT. This chain uses TRBV6-2 or TRBV6-3 with TRBJ1-5; 7 bases align to TRBD1. Trimming cost V 4 bases and J 5 bases; bases outside gene matches: 2. This CDR3 is built from 13 residues. Germline CDR1 is MNHEY and CDR2 is SVGEGT.

This clonotype has just one count. The chain uses TRBV2 and TRBJ1-2, with D maybe TRBD1 (5 bases). The CDR3 has 14 residues. V lost 2 bases, J lost 8 bases, and 15 bases lay in between. Germline assignment: CDR1 SNHLY and CDR2 FYNNEI. The DNA for the CDR3 is TGTGCCAGCAGTGAAACCTTCAGGGAGCAGGGCTACACCTTC. Amino acid sequence: CASSETFREQGYTF.

The J gene is TRBJ2-7, the V gene TRBV20-1, with D uncertain. CDR1 DFQATT and CDR2 SNEGSKA come from the germline V gene (reference sequence). V lost 3 bases and J 3 bases, leaving 12 bases between the germline ends. The CDR3 extends over 13 amino acids. The CDR3 protein is CSASLGTVYEQYF. As DNA, the CDR3 is TGCAGTGCTAGTTTGGGTACCGTCTACGAGCAGTACTTC.